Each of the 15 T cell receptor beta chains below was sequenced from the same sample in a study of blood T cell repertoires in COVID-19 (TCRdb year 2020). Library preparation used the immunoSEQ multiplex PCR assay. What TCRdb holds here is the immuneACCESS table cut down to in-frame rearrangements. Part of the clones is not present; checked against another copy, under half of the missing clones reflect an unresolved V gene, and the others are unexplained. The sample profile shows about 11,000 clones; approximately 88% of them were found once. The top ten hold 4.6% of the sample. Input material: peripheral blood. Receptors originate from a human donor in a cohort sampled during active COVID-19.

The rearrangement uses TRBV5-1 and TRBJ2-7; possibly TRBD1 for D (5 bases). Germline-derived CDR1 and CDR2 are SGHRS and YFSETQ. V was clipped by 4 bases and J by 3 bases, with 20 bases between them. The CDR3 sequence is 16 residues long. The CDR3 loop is CASSLGHPPTYYEQYF. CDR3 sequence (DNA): TGCGCCAGCAGCCTAGGACACCCACCCACTTACTACGAGCAGTACTTC.

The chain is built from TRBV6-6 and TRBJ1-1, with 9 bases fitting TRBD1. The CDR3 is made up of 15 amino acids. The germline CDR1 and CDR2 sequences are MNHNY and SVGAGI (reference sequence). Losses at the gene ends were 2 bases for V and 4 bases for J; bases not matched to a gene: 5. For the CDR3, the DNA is TGTGCCAGCAGTTACCTTGTGACAGGGGGCACTGAAGCTTTCTTT. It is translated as CASSYLVTGGTEAFF.

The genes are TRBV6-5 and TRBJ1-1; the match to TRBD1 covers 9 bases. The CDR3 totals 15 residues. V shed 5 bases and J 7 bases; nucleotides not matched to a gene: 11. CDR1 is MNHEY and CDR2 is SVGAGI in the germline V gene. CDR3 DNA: TGTGCCAGCAGTCCCGGGACAGGGTGGTTTAGTGAAGCTTTCTTT. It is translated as CASSPGTGWFSEAFF.

The CDR3 is CASSQGDRDNNEQFF. For the CDR3, the DNA is TGTGCCAGCAGCCAAGGGGACAGGGACAACAATGAGCAGTTCTTC. The chain uses TRBV4-2 and TRBJ2-1, with 9 nucleotides matching TRBD1. With V trimmed by 1 base and J by 5 bases, 3 bases remained unmatched. The germline V gene has CDR1 LGHNA and CDR2 YNFKEQ. This CDR3 has 15 residues.

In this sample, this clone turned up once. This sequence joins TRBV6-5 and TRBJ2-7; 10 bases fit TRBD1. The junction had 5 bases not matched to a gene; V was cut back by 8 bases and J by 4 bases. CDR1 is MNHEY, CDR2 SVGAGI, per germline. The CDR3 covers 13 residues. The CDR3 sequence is CASGRDRGYEQYF. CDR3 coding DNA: TGTGCCAGCGGCCGGGACAGGGGTTACGAGCAGTACTTC.

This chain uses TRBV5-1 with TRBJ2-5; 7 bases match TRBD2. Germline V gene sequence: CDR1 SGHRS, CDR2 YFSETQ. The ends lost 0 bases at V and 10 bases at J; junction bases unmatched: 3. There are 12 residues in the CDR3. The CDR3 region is CASSLGTRDQYF. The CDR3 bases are TGCGCCAGCAGCTTGGGGACTAGAGACCAGTACTTC.

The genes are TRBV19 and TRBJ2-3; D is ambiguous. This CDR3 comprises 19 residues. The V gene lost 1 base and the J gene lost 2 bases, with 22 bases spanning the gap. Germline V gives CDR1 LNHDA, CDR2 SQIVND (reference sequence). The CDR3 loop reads CASSIGKRRATFHTDTQYF. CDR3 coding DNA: TGTGCCAGTAGTATAGGGAAGAGGAGAGCAACCTTCCACACAGATACGCAGTATTTT.

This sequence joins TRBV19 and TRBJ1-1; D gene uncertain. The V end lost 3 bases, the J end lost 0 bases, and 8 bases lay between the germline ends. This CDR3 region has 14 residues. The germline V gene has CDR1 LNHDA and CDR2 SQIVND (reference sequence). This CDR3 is CASSMSGVNTEAFF. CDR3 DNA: TGTGCCAGTAGTATGAGCGGGGTGAACACTGAAGCTTTCTTT.

The CDR3 region is CASSRGYGQPQHF. CDR3 DNA: TGTGCCAGCAGCAGGGGATATGGGCAGCCCCAGCATTTT. J is TRBJ1-5 and V is TRBV6-2 or TRBV6-3; tentative D call: TRBD1 (6 bases). CDR3 length equals 13 residues. Between the trimmed V and J ends, which lost 6 bases and 7 bases, there was a span of 13 bases. CDR1 MNHEY and CDR2 SVGEGT come from the germline V gene.

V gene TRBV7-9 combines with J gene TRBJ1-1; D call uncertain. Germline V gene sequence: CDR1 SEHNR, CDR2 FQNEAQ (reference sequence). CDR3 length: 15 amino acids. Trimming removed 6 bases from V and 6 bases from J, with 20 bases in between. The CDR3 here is CASRGRTGLESEAFF. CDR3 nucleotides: TGTGCCAGCAGGGGGAGGACCGGGCTTGAGTCTGAAGCTTTCTTT.

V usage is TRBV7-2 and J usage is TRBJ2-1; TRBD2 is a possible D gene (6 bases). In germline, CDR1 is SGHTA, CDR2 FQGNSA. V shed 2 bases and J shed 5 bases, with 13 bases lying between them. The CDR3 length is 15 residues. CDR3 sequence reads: CASSLLANKNNEQFF. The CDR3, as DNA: TGTGCCAGCAGCTTACTAGCGAATAAGAACAATGAGCAGTTCTTC.

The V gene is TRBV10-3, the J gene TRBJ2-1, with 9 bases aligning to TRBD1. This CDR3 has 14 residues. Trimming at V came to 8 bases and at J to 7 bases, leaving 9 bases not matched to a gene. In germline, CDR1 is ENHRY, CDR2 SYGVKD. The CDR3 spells CAIGPGTGWNEQFF. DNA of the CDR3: TGTGCCATCGGGCCCGGGACAGGGTGGAATGAGCAGTTCTTC.

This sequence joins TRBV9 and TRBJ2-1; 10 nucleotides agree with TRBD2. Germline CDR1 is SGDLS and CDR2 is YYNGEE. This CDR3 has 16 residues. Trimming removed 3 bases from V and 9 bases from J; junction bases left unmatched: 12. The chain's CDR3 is CASSGEASGRLGEQFF. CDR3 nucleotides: TGTGCCAGCAGCGGGGAGGCTAGCGGGAGACTTGGTGAGCAGTTCTTC.

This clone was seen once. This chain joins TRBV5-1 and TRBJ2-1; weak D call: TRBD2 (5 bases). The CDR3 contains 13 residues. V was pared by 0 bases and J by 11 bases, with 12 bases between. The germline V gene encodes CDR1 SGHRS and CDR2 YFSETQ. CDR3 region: CASSLERESKQFF. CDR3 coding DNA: TGCGCCAGCAGCTTGGAAAGGGAGAGTAAGCAGTTCTTC.

CDR3 nucleotides: TGTGCTAGCCAGTTAGCGGGAGGTAGGGATGAGCAGTTCTTC. This sequence encodes CASQLAGGRDEQFF. J is TRBJ2-1 and V is TRBV12-5; 10 nucleotides match TRBD2. Losses at the gene ends were 9 bases for V and 8 bases for J; bases not matched to a gene: 10. Germline lookup yields CDR1 LGHNT and CDR2 FRNRAP. The CDR3 runs 14 residues.